The 18 T cell receptor beta chains below were found in one sample sequenced in a study of blood T cells in healthy people across ages. Using a J-beta primer mix together with a sample-barcoded 5' primer, a second PCR was run for about 6 to 12 cycles. TCRdb independently ran MiXCR on the 5' RACE reads; one entry per CDR3 protein. The table includes over a million distinct CDR3 sequences, almost 60% detected once. Sequencing used blood. The source is a man aged 18 to 29 in good health.

A note on this clonotype: One end of the junction fails to match germline, which may point to a read error. The genes are TRBV7-9 and TRBJ2-4; D ambiguous. TRBJ2-7 matches the DNA end more closely, so the J call is doubtful. This CDR3 spans 14 amino acids. Germline CDR1 and CDR2: SEHNR and FQNEAQ (reference sequence). The CDR3 DNA reads as TGTACCAGCAGCTTTGATACGGCGACCTACGAGCAGTACTTC. Translated: CTSSFDTATYEQYF.

The chain has TRBV7-2 and TRBJ2-5; a possible D gene is TRBD1 (6 bases). Germline V gives CDR1 SGHTA, CDR2 FQGNSA. Trimming removed 1 base from V and 11 bases from J, with 20 bases in between. The CDR3 runs 15 residues. In DNA, the CDR3 is TGTGCCAGCAGCTTAGAAGCCTCAGGGGTTGGGGAGCAGTACTTC. This codes for CASSLEASGVGEQYF.

CDR3 DNA sequence: TGCAGTGCTAGATCAGGGGCAGGACTAGCGAACAATGAGCAGTTCTTC. As protein: CSARSGAGLANNEQFF. This chain uses TRBV20-1 with TRBJ2-1; 9 nucleotides agree with TRBD2. The CDR3 has 16 amino acids. With V trimmed by 2 bases and J by 5 bases, 10 bases remained unmatched. The germline V gene encodes CDR1 DFQATT and CDR2 SNEGSKA (reference sequence).

This clonotype has a handful of counts. The rearrangement links TRBV4-3 to TRBJ2-7, with TRBD1 as a possible D gene (6 bases). Germline assignment: CDR1 LGHNA and CDR2 YSLEER. V was pared by 4 bases and J by 5 bases, with 15 bases between. The CDR3 extends over 14 amino acids. For the CDR3, the DNA is TGCGCCAGCAGCCCTACAGGGAGAGCCCACGAGCAGTACTTC. Translation gives CASSPTGRAHEQYF.

The chain carries TRBV28 and TRBJ2-7, with TRBD1 as a possible D gene (6 bases). Trimming took off 2 bases at V and 2 bases at J, with 19 bases between the two ends. Germline V lookup: CDR1 MDHEN, CDR2 SYDVKM. The CDR3 has 17 residues. The CDR3 reads CASSLVARAGVPYEQYF. Written as DNA, the CDR3 is TGTGCCAGCAGTTTAGTAGCGAGGGCAGGGGTCCCCTACGAGCAGTACTTC. Full variable domain (outside the CDR3, taken from reference TRBV28 and TRBJ2-7): DVKVTQSSRYLVKRTGEKVFLECVQDMDHENMFWYRQDPGLGLRLIYFSYDVKMKEKGDIPEGYSVSREKKERFSLILESASTNQTSMYLCASSLVARAGVPYEQYFGPGTRLTVT.

The chain is built from TRBV5-1 and TRBJ2-1, with 12 positions matching TRBD2. Germline assignment: CDR1 SGHRS and CDR2 YFSETQ. The CDR3 sequence is 15 residues long. With V trimmed by 3 bases and J by 7 bases, 5 bases remained unmatched. The CDR3 spells CASSSGLAGLNEQFF. Here the CDR3 DNA reads TGCGCCAGCAGCTCAGGACTAGCGGGACTAAATGAGCAGTTCTTC.

This chain links TRBV11-2 with TRBJ2-7; no reliable D call. V lost 3 bases to trimming and J lost 2 bases, with 11 bases between them. Germline CDR1 and CDR2: SGHAT and FQNNGV. The CDR3 contains 14 residues. CDR3 in DNA: TGTGCCAGCAGCTTTCTGGAACGCGCCTACGAGCAGTACTTC. Amino acid sequence: CASSFLERAYEQYF. The full variable domain, in which reference TRBV11-2 and TRBJ2-7 provide the parts outside the CDR3, is EAGVAQSPRYKIIEKRQSVAFWCNPISGHATLYWYQQILGQGPKLLIQFQNNGVVDDSQLPKDRFSAERLKGVDSTLKIQPAKLEDSAVYLCASSFLERAYEQYFGPGTRLTVT.

V is TRBV9 and J is TRBJ2-3, with D perhaps TRBD1 or TRBD2 (5 bases each). This CDR3 is built from 16 residues. Trimming removed 0 bases at V and 1 base at J, with 12 bases between. Germline-derived CDR1 and CDR2 are SGDLS and YYNGEE. The CDR3 DNA sequence: TGTGCCAGCAGCGTAGCTCCCCAGGGAGGCACAGATACGCAGTATTTT. Translation gives CASSVAPQGGTDTQYF.

Only a few counts were recorded for this clonotype. The chain uses TRBV4-1 and TRBJ2-7, with 11 bases matching TRBD1. The CDR3 runs 15 residues. Germline V lookup: CDR1 MGHRA, CDR2 YSYEKL. Losses at the gene ends were 4 bases for V and 4 bases for J; bases not matched to a gene: 6. The CDR3 DNA is TGCGCCAGCAGCCCAGGACAGGGGGCTGTTTACGAGCAGTACTTC. As protein: CASSPGQGAVYEQYF.

This clonotype was observed a few times. The V call is TRBV24-1, the J call TRBJ1-2, with 7 bases matching TRBD1. Germline trimming cut 4 bases from V and 7 bases from J; bases unmatched to any gene: 5. Per germline, CDR1 KGHDR and CDR2 SFDVKD. The CDR3 spans 13 residues. CDR3 loop: CATSDPGQAGYTF. The CDR3 coding sequence is TGTGCCACCAGTGACCCCGGACAGGCTGGCTACACCTTC.

V gene TRBV10-3 combines with J gene TRBJ2-5; the D gene is possibly TRBD2 (5 bases). The germline gives CDR1 ENHRY, CDR2 SYGVKD. The CDR3 length is 14 residues. The V and J ends lost 0 bases and 4 bases respectively, with 9 bases between them. CDR3 region: CAISESGVRETQYF. The CDR3 DNA follows: TGTGCCATCAGTGAGTCGGGAGTTCGAGAGACCCAGTACTTC.

The rearrangement joins TRBV4-3 to TRBJ2-5; possibly TRBD2 for D (6 bases). Germline CDR1 is LGHNA and CDR2 is YSLEER. With 1 base removed from V and 3 bases from J, the gap between germline ends came to 15 bases. The CDR3 covers 16 residues. DNA of the CDR3: TGCGCCAGCAGCCAAGGGTTAGGGCGGGGCGAAGAGACCCAGTACTTC. Encoded protein: CASSQGLGRGEETQYF.

The genes are TRBV5-1 and TRBJ1-2, with D tentatively TRBD1 (5 bases). The V gene's germline CDR1 is SGHRS and CDR2 YFSETQ. The V end lost 4 bases, the J end lost 4 bases, and 17 bases lay between the germline ends. This CDR3 region has 15 residues. CDR3 nucleotides: TGCGCCAGCAGCCCTGGGACTCAAGCCGGCTATGGCTACACCTTC. Protein sequence: CASSPGTQAGYGYTF.

The gene calls are TRBV5-6 and TRBJ2-1; 9 nucleotides align to TRBD2. This CDR3 is 21 amino acids long. J lost 7 bases, V lost 1 base, and 24 bases had no gene match. CDR1 and CDR2 (germline): SGHDT, YYEEEE. DNA of the CDR3: TGTGCCAGCAGCTTGCCACTTCCTTTCTTAGCGGGAGCTTCCCCGGTAAATGAGCAGTTCTTC. This encodes CASSLPLPFLAGASPVNEQFF.

J is TRBJ2-1 and V is TRBV7-2, with 7 bases identical to TRBD1. Germline lookup yields CDR1 SGHTA and CDR2 FQGNSA. CDR3 size: 16 residues. Trimming removed 5 bases from V and 3 bases from J; junction bases left unmatched: 10. Here the CDR3 DNA reads TGTGCCAGCAGCCCCCAGACAGGGCCGAACTACAATGAGCAGTTCTTC. Amino acids: CASSPQTGPNYNEQFF.

The chain is built from TRBV15 and TRBJ1-1; TRBD1 matches 7 bases. Germline V gene data show CDR1 as LNHNV and CDR2 as YYDKDF (reference sequence). The ends lost 1 base at V and 5 bases at J; junction bases unmatched: 4. CDR3 length: 14 residues. The CDR3 DNA reads as TGTGCCACCAGCAGAGGGGACAGAGAAACTGAAGCTTTCTTT. It specifies CATSRGDRETEAFF.

The rearrangement joins TRBV27 to TRBJ2-7; tentatively, D is TRBD1 (6 bases). V lost 7 bases and J 3 bases, leaving 13 bases between the germline ends. Germline V lookup: CDR1 MNHEY, CDR2 SMNVEV (reference sequence). The CDR3 is 13 amino acids. Here the CDR3 reads CASKKGDRYEQYF. CDR3 bases: TGTGCCAGCAAGAAGGGGGATCGCTACGAGCAGTACTTC.

The chain has TRBV7-2 and TRBJ1-2; D uncertain. Trimming took 2 bases from V and 6 from J, leaving 16 bases between them. Germline V gives CDR1 SGHTA, CDR2 FQGNSA. The CDR3 covers 15 residues. In DNA, the CDR3 is TGTGCCAGCAGCTTATATGGCGGCCCTCACGATGGCTACACCTTC. This codes for CASSLYGGPHDGYTF.